This TCR beta chain was sequenced for a study of blood T cell repertoires in COVID-19. The data were produced by immunoSEQ multiplex PCR, yet TCRdb's version contains in-frame clones alone and is incomplete. This table has 250,000 to 350,000 clones, approximately 85% appearing once. V was trimmed by 3 bases and J by 4 bases, leaving 11 bases between them. The germline V gene has CDR1 SGDLS and CDR2 YYNGEE. CDR3 size: 15 residues. This clone appeared many times. Clinical history as reported by participants underpinned cohort assignment. The sequenced material came from PBMCs or T cells enriched from blood (not recorded which). The receptor was isolated from a woman aged 25 to 39 who had recovered from COVID-19. V usage is TRBV9 and J usage is TRBJ1-6; a possible D gene is TRBD1 (5 bases). The DNA of the CDR3 is TGTGCCAGCAGCGCGCGACAGTTATATAATTCACCCCTCCACTTT. It encodes CASSARQLYNSPLHF.